Listed below are T cell receptor beta chains from one sample, sequenced in a study of graft-versus-host responses after intestinal transplantation. These receptors lack a known antigen. TCRdb's table, derived via immunoSEQ multiplex PCR, lists solely in-frame clones and lacks some. The profile shows under 85,000 clones, 90% of them singletons. Sequencing used unstimulated CD8+ T cells sorted from spleen or lymph node cells, obtained before intestinal transplant. The receptors derive from a human donor who received an intestinal transplant. Both conserved end residues are part of each CDR3. D genes are given only for firm matches.

CDR3aa	CDR3nt	d_gene	j_gene	v_gene
CASTSGLAEAFF	TGTGCCAGCACCTCAGGGTTGGCTGAAGCTTTCTTT	-	TRBJ1-1	TRBV7-9
CASSPAGNSNQPQHF	TGTGCCAGCTCCCCGGCAGGGAATAGCAATCAGCCCCAGCATTTT	-	TRBJ1-5	TRBV19
CASAGNNEQFF	TGTGCCAGCGCAGGGAACAATGAGCAGTTCTTC	-	TRBJ2-1	TRBV9
CASSVGQRAYEQYF	TGTGCCAGCAGCGTAGGTCAGCGGGCCTACGAGCAGTACTTC	-	TRBJ2-7	TRBV9
CASMGQGATEAFF	TGTGCCAGTATGGGACAGGGGGCCACTGAAGCTTTCTTT	TRBD1	TRBJ1-1	TRBV19
CASSPWDRPIYEQYF	TGTGCCAGCAGCCCCTGGGACAGGCCGATCTACGAGCAGTACTTC	TRBD1	TRBJ2-7	TRBV7-9
CASSKGINTGELFF	TGTGCCAGCAGCAAGGGGATTAACACCGGGGAGCTGTTTTTT	-	TRBJ2-2	TRBV13
CASSDWGRSEQFF	TGTGCCAGCAGTGACTGGGGCCGCAGTGAGCAGTTCTTC	-	TRBJ2-1	TRBV2
CATSRAGSFLEKLFF	TGTGCCACCAGCAGAGCCGGGAGCTTCCTTGAAAAACTGTTTTTT	-	TRBJ1-4	TRBV15
CASSPPLGLAGGSQQETQYF	TGCGCCAGCAGCCCCCCCTTGGGGCTAGCGGGGGGGTCCCAACAAGAGACCCAGTACTTC	TRBD2	TRBJ2-5	TRBV5-1